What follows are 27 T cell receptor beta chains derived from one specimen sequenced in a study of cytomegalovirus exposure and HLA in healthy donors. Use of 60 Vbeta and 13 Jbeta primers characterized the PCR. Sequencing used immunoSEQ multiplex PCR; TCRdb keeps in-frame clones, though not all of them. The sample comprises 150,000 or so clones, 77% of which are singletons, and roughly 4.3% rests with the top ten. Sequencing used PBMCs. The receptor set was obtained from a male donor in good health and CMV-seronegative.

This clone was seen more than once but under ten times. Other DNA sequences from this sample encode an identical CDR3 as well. CDR3 sequence: CASTTGSTDTQYF. As DNA, the CDR3 is TGCGCCAGCACTACAGGAAGCACAGATACGCAGTATTTT. This chain links TRBV5-1 with TRBJ2-3; perhaps TRBD1 as D (5 bases). Trimming pared 6 bases from V and 0 bases from J, leaving 8 bases between. This CDR3 is built from 13 residues. Germline assignment: CDR1 SGHRS and CDR2 YFSETQ.

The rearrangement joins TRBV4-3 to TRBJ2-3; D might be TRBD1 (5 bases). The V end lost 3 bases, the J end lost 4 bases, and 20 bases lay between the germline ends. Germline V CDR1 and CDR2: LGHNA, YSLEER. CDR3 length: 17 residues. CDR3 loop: CASSHINRGSPADTQYF. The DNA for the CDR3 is TGCGCCAGCAGCCATATTAATAGGGGTTCTCCCGCAGATACGCAGTATTTT.

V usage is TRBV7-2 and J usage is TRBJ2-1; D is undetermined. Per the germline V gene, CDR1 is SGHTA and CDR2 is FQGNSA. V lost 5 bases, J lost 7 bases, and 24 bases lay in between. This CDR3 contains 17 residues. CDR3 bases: TGTGCCAGCAGCCTGCCGTTTTTTTCGGTGCGCCAAAATGAGCAGTTCTTC. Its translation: CASSLPFFSVRQNEQFF.

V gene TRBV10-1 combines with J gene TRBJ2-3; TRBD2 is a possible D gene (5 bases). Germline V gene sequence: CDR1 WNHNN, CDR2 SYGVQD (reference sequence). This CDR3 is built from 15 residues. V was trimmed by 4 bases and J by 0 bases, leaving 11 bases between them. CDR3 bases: TGCGCCAGCAGTGGCGGGCCAACTAGCACAGATACGCAGTATTTT. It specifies CASSGGPTSTDTQYF.

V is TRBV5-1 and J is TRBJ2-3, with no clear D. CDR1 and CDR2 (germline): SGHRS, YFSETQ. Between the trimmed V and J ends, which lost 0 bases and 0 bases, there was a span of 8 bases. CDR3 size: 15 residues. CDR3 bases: TGCGCCAGCAGCTTGGACAGAACTAGCACAGATACGCAGTATTTT. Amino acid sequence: CASSLDRTSTDTQYF.

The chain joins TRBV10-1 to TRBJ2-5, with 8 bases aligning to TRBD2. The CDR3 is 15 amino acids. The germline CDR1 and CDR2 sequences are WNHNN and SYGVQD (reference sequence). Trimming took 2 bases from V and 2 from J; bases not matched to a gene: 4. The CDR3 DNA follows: TGCGCCAGCAGTGAGCGGGAGGGCCTTCAAGAGACCCAGTACTTC. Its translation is CASSEREGLQETQYF.

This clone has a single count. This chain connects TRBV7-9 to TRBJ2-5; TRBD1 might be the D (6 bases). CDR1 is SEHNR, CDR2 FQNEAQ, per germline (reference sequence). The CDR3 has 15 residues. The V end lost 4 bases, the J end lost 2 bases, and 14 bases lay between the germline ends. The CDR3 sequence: CASSSRDKTQETQYF. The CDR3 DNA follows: TGTGCCAGCAGCTCCAGGGACAAGACACAAGAGACCCAGTACTTC.

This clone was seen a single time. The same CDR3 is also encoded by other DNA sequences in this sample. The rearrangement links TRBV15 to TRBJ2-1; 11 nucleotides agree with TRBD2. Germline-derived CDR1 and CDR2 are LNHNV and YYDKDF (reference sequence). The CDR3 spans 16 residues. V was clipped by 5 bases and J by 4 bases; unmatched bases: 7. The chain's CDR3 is CATSGLIAGGYNEQFF. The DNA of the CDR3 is TGTGCCACCAGCGGTTTAATAGCGGGGGGGTACAATGAGCAGTTCTTC.

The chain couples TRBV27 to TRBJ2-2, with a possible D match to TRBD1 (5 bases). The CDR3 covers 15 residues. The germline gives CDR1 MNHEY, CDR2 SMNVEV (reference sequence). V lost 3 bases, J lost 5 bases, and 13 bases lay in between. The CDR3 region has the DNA TGTGCCAGCAGTTTTGGGCAGGGTAGAACCGGGGAGCTGTTTTTT. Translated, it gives CASSFGQGRTGELFF.

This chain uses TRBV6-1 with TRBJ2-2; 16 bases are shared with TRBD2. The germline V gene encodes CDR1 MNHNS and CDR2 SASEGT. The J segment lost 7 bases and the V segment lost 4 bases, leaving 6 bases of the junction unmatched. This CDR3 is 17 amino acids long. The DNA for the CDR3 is TGTGCCAGCAGTGGCCAGGGACTAGCGGGGGGGGGCGGGGAGCTGTTTTTT. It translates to CASSGQGLAGGGGELFF.

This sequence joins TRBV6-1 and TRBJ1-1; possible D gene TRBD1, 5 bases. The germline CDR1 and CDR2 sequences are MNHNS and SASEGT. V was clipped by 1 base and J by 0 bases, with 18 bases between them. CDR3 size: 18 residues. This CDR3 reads CASSEVTGQSNLNTEAFF. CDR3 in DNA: TGTGCCAGCAGTGAAGTAACAGGTCAGTCAAACTTGAACACTGAAGCTTTCTTT.

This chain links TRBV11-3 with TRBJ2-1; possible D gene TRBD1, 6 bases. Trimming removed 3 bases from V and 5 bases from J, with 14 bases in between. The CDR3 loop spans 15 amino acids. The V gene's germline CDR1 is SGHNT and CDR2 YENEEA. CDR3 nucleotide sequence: TGTGCCAGCAGCTTCACCAGGGGAAGCAACAATGAGCAGTTCTTC. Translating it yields CASSFTRGSNNEQFF.

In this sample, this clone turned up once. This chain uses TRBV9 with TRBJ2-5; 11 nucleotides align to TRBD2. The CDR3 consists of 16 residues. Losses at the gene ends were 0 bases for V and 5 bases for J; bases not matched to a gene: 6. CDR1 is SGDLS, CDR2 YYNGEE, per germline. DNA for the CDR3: TGTGCCAGCAGCGTAGCGCTAGCGGGAGGTGATGAGACCCAGTACTTC. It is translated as CASSVALAGGDETQYF.

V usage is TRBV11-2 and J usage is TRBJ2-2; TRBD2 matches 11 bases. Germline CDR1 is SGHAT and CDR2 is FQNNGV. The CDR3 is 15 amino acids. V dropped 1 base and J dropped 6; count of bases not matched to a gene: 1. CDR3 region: CASSLGLAGPGELFF. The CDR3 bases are TGTGCCAGCAGCTTAGGACTAGCGGGACCCGGGGAGCTGTTTTTT.

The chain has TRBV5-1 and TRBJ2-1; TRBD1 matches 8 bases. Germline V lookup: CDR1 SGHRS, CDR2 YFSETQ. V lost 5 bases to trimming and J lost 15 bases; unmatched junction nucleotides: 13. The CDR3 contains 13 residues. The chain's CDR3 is CASRPPGTGLGFF. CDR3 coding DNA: TGCGCCAGCAGACCCCCCGGGACAGGATTGGGGTTCTTC.

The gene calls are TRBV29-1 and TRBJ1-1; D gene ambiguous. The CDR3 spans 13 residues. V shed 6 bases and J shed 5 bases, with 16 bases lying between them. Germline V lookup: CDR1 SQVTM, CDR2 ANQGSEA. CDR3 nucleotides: TGCAGCGTAGAAAGCTTCCTGTATACTGAAGCTTTCTTT. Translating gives CSVESFLYTEAFF.

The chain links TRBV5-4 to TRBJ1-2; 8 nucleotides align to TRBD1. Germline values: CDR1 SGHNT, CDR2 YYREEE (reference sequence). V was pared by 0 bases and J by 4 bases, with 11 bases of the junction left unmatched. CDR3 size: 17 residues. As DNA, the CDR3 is TGTGCCAGCAGCTTGGGAGGGACAGGTGGCCGGGGCTATGGCTACACCTTC. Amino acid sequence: CASSLGGTGGRGYGYTF. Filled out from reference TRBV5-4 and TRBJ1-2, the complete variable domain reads ETGVTQSPTHLIKTRGQQVTLRCSSQSGHNTVSWYQQALGQGPQFIFQYYREEENGRGNFPPRFSGLQFPNYSSELNVNALELDDSALYLCASSLGGTGGRGYGYTFGSGTRLTVV.

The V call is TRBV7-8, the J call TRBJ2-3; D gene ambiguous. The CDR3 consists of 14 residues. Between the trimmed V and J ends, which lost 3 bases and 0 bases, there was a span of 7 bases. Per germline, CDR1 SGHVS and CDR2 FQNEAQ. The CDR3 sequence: CASSFLRSTDTQYF. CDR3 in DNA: TGTGCCAGCAGCTTCCTGAGGAGCACAGATACGCAGTATTTT.

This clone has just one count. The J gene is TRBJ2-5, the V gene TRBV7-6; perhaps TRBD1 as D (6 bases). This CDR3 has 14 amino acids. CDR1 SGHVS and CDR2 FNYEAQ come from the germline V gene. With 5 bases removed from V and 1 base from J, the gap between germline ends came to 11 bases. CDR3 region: CASSRRQVQETQYF. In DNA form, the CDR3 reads TGTGCCAGCAGCCGACGACAGGTCCAAGAGACCCAGTACTTC.

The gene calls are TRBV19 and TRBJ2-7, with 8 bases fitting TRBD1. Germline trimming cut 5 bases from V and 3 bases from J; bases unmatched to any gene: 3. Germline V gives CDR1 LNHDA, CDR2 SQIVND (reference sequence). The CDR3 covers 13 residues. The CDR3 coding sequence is TGTGCCAGTAGTGTCGGACAGGGCTACGAGCAGTACTTC. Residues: CASSVGQGYEQYF.

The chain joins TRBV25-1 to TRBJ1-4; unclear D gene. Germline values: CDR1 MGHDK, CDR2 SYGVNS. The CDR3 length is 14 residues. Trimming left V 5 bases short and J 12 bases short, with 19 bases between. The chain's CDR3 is CASSNMDSRGQLFF. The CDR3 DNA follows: TGTGCCAGCAGTAACATGGACTCCCGAGGTCAACTGTTTTTT.

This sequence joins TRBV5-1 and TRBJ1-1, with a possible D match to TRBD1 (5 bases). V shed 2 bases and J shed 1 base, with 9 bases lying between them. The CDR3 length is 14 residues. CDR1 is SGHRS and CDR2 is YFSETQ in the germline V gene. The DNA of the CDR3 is TGCGCCAGCAGCTTCGGACACCAGAACACTGAAGCTTTCTTT. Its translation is CASSFGHQNTEAFF.

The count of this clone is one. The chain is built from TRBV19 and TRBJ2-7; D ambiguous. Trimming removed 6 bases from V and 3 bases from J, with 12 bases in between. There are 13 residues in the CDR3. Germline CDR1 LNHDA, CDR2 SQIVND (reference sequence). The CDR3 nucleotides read TGTGCCAGTAGCCTGGTCGGTAACTACGAGCAGTACTTC. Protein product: CASSLVGNYEQYF. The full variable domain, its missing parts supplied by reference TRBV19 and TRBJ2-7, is DGGITQSPKYLFRKEGQNVTLSCEQNLNHDAMYWYRQDPGQGLRLIYYSQIVNDFQKGDIAEGYSVSREKKESFPLTVTSAQKNPTAFYLCASSLVGNYEQYFGPGTRLTVT.

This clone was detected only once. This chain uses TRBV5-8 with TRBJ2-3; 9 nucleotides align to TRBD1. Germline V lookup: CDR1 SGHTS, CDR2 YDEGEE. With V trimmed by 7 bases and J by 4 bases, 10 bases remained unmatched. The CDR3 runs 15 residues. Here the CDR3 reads CASQPGTGSADTQYF. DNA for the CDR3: TGTGCCAGCCAACCCGGGACAGGGAGTGCAGATACGCAGTATTTT. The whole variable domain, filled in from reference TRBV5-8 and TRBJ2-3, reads EAGVTQSPTHLIKTRGQQATLRCSPISGHTSVYWYQQALGLGLQFLLWYDEGEERNRGNFPPRFSGRQFPNYSSELNVNALELEDSALYLCASQPGTGSADTQYFGPGTRLTVL.

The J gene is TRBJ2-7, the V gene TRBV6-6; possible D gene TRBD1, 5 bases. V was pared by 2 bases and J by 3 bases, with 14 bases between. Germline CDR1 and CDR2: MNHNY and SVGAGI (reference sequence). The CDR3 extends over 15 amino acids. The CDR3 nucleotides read TGTGCCAGCAGTTACGGGCAGGGTACAAACTACGAGCAGTACTTC. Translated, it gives CASSYGQGTNYEQYF.

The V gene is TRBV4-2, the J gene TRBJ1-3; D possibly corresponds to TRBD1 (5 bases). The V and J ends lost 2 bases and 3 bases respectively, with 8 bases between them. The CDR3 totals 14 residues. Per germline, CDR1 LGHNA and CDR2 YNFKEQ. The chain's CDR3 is CASSQLRVGNTIYF. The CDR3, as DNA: TGTGCCAGCAGCCAACTCAGGGTTGGAAACACCATATATTTT.

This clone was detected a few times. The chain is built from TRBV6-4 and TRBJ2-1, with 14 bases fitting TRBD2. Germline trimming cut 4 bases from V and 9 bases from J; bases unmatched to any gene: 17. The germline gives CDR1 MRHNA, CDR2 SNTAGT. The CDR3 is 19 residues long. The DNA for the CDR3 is TGTGCCAGCAGTGGGTCCTCGACTAGCGGGGGGGCCTCGTCGTTTGAGCAGTTCTTC. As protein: CASSGSSTSGGASSFEQFF.